One and the same sample provided the 17 T cell receptor beta chains below, sequenced in a study of T cells in localized non-small cell lung cancer. Repertoires were generated with immunoSEQ multiplex PCR, while TCRdb's copy carries only in-frame clones and drops some. Of approximately 28,000 clones in the sample, roughly 84% were seen once. The material was peripheral blood mononuclear cells, obtained before any cancer treatment. Receptors originate from a man aged 35-69 years with stage III lung adenocarcinoma.

The V gene is TRBV5-1, the J gene TRBJ2-6; the D is unclear. Trimming cost V 4 bases and J 1 base, with 9 bases left between them. CDR1 is SGHRS and CDR2 is YFSETQ in the germline V gene. The CDR3 runs 15 residues. In nucleotides, the CDR3 is TGCGCCAGCAGCCAAACGGTTTCTGGGGCCAACGTCCTGACTTTC. The encoded protein is CASSQTVSGANVLTF.

This clone was counted between two and nine times. The V gene is TRBV10-2, the J gene TRBJ2-7, with TRBD1 matching over 9 bases. The CDR3 contains 15 residues. Per the germline V gene, CDR1 is WSHSY and CDR2 is SAAADI. With 4 bases clipped from V and 3 bases from J, the junction kept 7 bases outside the gene matches. CDR3 nucleotides: TGCGCCAGCAGTGCCCCGGGACAGGGCCTCTACGAGCAGTACTTC. This sequence encodes CASSAPGQGLYEQYF.

This chain joins TRBV28 and TRBJ1-5, with a weak D call TRBD1 (5 bases). CDR3 length: 15 amino acids. Germline lookup yields CDR1 MDHEN and CDR2 SYDVKM. V was pared by 6 bases and J by 7 bases, with 19 bases between. Here the CDR3 DNA reads TGTGCCAGCAGCCCTTTCAGGAACGGACACCAGCCCCAGCATTTT. It codes for CASSPFRNGHQPQHF.

V is TRBV2 and J is TRBJ1-5, with D possibly being TRBD1 (5 bases). With 6 bases removed from V and 3 bases from J, the gap between germline ends came to 9 bases. CDR1 is SNHLY, CDR2 FYNNEI, per germline. The CDR3 is 13 residues long. The CDR3: CASSGHPNQPQHF. The CDR3 coding sequence is TGTGCCAGCAGCGGACATCCCAATCAGCCCCAGCATTTT. Based on the CDR3 plus reference TRBV2 and TRBJ1-5, the full variable domain is EPEVTQTPSHQVTQMGQEVILRCVPISNHLYFYWYRQILGQKVEFLVSFYNNEISEKSEIFDDQFSVERPDGSNFTLKIRSTKLEDSAMYFCASSGHPNQPQHFGDGTRLSIL.

The genes are TRBV4-1 and TRBJ1-1, with D hard to call. Trimming removed 4 bases from V and 0 bases from J, with 6 bases in between. The CDR3 runs to 13 residues. Germline CDR1 reads MGHRA; CDR2 reads YSYEKL. The CDR3 coding sequence is TGCGCCAGCAGCCGAGAGTTGAACACTGAAGCTTTCTTT. It encodes CASSRELNTEAFF.

The CDR3, as DNA: TGTGCCAGCAGTTTTTTGGGGTCGGAGACCCAGTACTTC. This sequence encodes CASSFLGSETQYF. V and J are TRBV27 and TRBJ2-5; D remains ambiguous. Germline values: CDR1 MNHEY, CDR2 SMNVEV (reference sequence). Trimming removed 3 bases from V and 5 bases from J, with 10 bases in between. This CDR3 is built from 13 residues.

V and J are TRBV5-1 and TRBJ1-2; TRBD1 might be the D (5 bases). The CDR3 runs 13 residues. In germline, CDR1 is SGHRS, CDR2 YFSETQ. Between the trimmed V and J ends, which lost 3 bases and 5 bases, there was a span of 11 bases. CDR3 residues: CASSSGRTYGYTF. As DNA, the CDR3 is TGCGCCAGCAGCTCGGGACGGACTTATGGCTACACCTTC.

The chain employs TRBV1 and TRBJ2-7; TRBD1, the table's D call, was not compared with the DNA. TRBV1 is labeled a pseudogene. The CDR3 is 14 amino acids. For the CDR3, the DNA is TGCACCAGCAGCCAAGGGGGGCGGGTATACGAGCAGTACTTC. Its protein is CTSSQGGRVYEQYF.

V gene TRBV10-1 combines with J gene TRBJ2-5, with 7 positions matching TRBD2. Germline V gives CDR1 WNHNN, CDR2 SYGVQD (reference sequence). The CDR3 loop spans 11 amino acids. With V trimmed by 6 bases and J by 5 bases, 0 bases remained unmatched. CDR3: CASRGGETQYF. The CDR3 nucleotides read TGCGCCAGCAGGGGGGGGGAGACCCAGTACTTC.

The gene calls are TRBV18 and TRBJ2-3, with D possibly being TRBD1 or TRBD2 (5 bases each). V dropped 5 bases and J dropped 0 bases, with 9 bases sitting between them. The CDR3 loop spans 14 amino acids. From germline, CDR1 is KGHSH and CDR2 LQKENI. CDR3 coding DNA: TGTGCCAGCTCAGGGACGTCTAGCACAGATACGCAGTATTTT. Translating it yields CASSGTSSTDTQYF.

The rearrangement joins TRBV11-2 to TRBJ2-1, with 11 bases fitting TRBD2. J gave up 10 bases and V 5 bases, and 10 bases lay outside the gene matches. The CDR3 consists of 15 residues. CDR1 and CDR2 (germline): SGHAT, FQNNGV. As DNA, the CDR3 is TGTGCCAGCAGCCCGGCAACTAGCGGGAGTCAGGAGCAGTTCTTC. Translating it yields CASSPATSGSQEQFF.

This chain connects TRBV7-9 to TRBJ2-7, with 9 bases matching TRBD1. The J segment lost 1 base and the V segment lost 6 bases, leaving 1 base of the junction unmatched. The CDR3 length is 13 residues. Germline CDR1 SEHNR, CDR2 FQNEAQ (reference sequence). The CDR3 sequence is CASRQGASYEQYF. As DNA, the CDR3 is TGTGCCAGCAGACAGGGGGCATCCTACGAGCAGTACTTC.

The V and J genes are TRBV19 and TRBJ2-5; D might be TRBD1 (5 bases). This CDR3 comprises 14 residues. From germline, CDR1 is LNHDA and CDR2 SQIVND (reference sequence). V was pared by 5 bases and J by 4 bases, with 14 bases between. The CDR3 spells CASSSRASRETQYF. CDR3 sequence (DNA): TGTGCCAGTAGTTCCAGGGCTTCGCGAGAGACCCAGTACTTC.

This sequence joins TRBV5-1 and TRBJ1-1, with D tentatively TRBD1 (5 bases). Between the trimmed V and J ends, which lost 4 bases and 4 bases, there was a span of 11 bases. CDR3 length: 13 amino acids. Germline values: CDR1 SGHRS, CDR2 YFSETQ. The DNA for the CDR3 is TGCGCCAGCAGCGCTCCTGGGACCACTGAAGCTTTCTTT. It encodes CASSAPGTTEAFF.

This chain connects TRBV25-1 to TRBJ1-4; D is uncertain. This CDR3 region has 16 residues. The V gene's germline CDR1 is MGHDK and CDR2 SYGVNS. Trimming cost V 3 bases and J 7 bases, with 18 bases left between them. CDR3 sequence (DNA): TGTGCCAGCAGTGACGTCTCCGGTTGGGTTTGTGAAAAACTGTTTTTT. It encodes CASSDVSGWVCEKLFF.

The J gene is TRBJ2-2, the V gene TRBV21-1; TRBD2 reflects the table's D call only, with no check against the DNA. TRBV21-1 constitutes a pseudogene. The CDR3 is 16 amino acids. The CDR3 region has the DNA TGTGCCAGATTGTTAAGGCGGGAGTTGGACACCGGGGAGCTGTTTTTT. It specifies CARLLRRELDTGELFF.

The V and J genes are TRBV5-1 and TRBJ2-1; 7 nucleotides align to TRBD1. The CDR3 has 15 residues. Germline-derived CDR1 and CDR2 are SGHRS and YFSETQ. Trimming at V came to 4 bases and at J to 5 bases, leaving 9 bases not matched to a gene. CDR3 nucleotides: TGCGCCAGCAGCGCGACCGGGACAGCAAACAATGAGCAGTTCTTC. As protein: CASSATGTANNEQFF.